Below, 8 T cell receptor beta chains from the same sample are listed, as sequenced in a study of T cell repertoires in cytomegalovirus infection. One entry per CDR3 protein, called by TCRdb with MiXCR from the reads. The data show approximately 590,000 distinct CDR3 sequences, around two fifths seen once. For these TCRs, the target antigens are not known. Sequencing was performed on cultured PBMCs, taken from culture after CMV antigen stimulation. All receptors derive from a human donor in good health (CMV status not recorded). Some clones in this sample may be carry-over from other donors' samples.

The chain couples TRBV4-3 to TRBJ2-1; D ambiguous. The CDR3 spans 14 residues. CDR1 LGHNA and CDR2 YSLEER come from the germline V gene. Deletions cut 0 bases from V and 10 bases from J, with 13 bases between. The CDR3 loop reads CASSQEPPSQEQFF. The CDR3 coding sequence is TGCGCCAGCAGCCAAGAACCCCCCTCCCAAGAGCAGTTCTTC.

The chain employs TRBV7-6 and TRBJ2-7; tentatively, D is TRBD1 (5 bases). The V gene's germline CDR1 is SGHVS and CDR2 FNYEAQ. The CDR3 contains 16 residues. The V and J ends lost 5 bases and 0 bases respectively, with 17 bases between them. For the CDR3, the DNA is TGTGCCAGCAGCCCCCGGGCAGGGCCCCTCTCCTACGAGCAGTACTTC. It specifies CASSPRAGPLSYEQYF.

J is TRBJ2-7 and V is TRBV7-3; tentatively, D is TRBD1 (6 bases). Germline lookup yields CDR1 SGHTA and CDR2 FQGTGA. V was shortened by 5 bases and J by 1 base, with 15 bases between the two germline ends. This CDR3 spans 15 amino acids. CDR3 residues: CASSLQGFSSYEQYF. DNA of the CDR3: TGTGCCAGCAGCCTTCAGGGGTTCTCGTCCTACGAGCAGTACTTC. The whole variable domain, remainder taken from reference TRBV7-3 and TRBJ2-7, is GAGVSQTPSNKVTEKGKYVELRCDPISGHTALYWYRQSLGQGPEFLIYFQGTGAADDSGLPNDRFFAVRPEGSVSTLKIQRTERGDSAVYLCASSLQGFSSYEQYFGPGTRLTVT.

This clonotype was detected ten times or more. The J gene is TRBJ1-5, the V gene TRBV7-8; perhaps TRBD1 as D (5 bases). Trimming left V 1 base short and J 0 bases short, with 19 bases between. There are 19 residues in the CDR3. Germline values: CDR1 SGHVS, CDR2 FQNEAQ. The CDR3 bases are TGTGCCAGCAGCTTAGGGGAGGGGACGCGATCGTATAGCAATCAGCCCCAGCATTTT. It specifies CASSLGEGTRSYSNQPQHF.

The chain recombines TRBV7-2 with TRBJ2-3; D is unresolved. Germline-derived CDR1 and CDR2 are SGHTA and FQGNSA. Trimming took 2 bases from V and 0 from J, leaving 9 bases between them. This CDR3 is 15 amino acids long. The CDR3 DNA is TGTGCCAGCAGCTTATCGACGGCGAGCACAGATACGCAGTATTTT. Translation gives CASSLSTASTDTQYF.

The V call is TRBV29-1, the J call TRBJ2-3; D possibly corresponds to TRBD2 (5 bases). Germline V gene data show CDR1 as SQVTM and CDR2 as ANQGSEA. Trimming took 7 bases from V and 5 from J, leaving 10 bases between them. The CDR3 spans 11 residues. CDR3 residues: CSGGPGDTQYF. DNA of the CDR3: TGCAGCGGCGGGCCAGGAGATACGCAGTATTTT.

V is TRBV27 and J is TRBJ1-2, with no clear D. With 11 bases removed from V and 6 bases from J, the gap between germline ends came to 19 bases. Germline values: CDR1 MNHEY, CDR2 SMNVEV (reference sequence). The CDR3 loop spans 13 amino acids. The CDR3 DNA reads TGTGCCGCCTCTCAATCGAATATTCATGGCTACACCTTC. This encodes CAASQSNIHGYTF.

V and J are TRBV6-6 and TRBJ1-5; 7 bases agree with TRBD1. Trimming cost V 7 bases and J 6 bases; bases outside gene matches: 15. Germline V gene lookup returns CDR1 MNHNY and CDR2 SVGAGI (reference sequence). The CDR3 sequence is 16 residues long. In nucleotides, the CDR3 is TGTGCCAGCAAGGGAGGAGGAGAGGGGGCCGCTCAGCCCCAGCATTTT. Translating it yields CASKGGGEGAAQPQHF.